A single sample is the source of the 11 T cell receptor beta chains below, sequenced in a study of CDR3 diversity in severe acne. Using its own MiXCR run on the PCR reads, TCRdb lists one record per CDR3 protein. The sample records roughly 100,000 distinct CDR3 sequences, roughly 51% being singletons. Sequenced: blood. Receptors originate from a male donor with acne.

The chain uses TRBV6-1 and TRBJ1-4; D might be TRBD1 (5 bases). The germline V gene encodes CDR1 MNHNS and CDR2 SASEGT. V was clipped by 1 base and J by 5 bases, with 11 bases between them. The CDR3 loop spans 15 amino acids. CDR3 nucleotides: TGTGCCAGCAGTGAAGTCAAGGGGCTCAATGAAAAACTGTTTTTT. It is translated as CASSEVKGLNEKLFF.

This clonotype was seen repeatedly, ten times or more. The chain couples TRBV7-9 to TRBJ1-6; D is possibly TRBD1 (5 bases). CDR1 is SEHNR, CDR2 FQNEAQ, per germline (reference sequence). V lost 5 bases to trimming and J lost 1 base, with 15 bases between them. The CDR3 loop spans 17 amino acids. The CDR3 loop is CASSPNRGASYNSPLHF. CDR3 in DNA: TGTGCCAGCAGCCCTAATAGGGGCGCGTCCTATAATTCACCCCTCCACTTT.

The rearrangement joins TRBV20-1 to TRBJ2-7; TRBD2 matches 13 bases. CDR3 length equals 16 residues. CDR1 DFQATT and CDR2 SNEGSKA come from the germline V gene (reference sequence). The V and J ends lost 0 bases and 5 bases, in that order; junction bases with no gene match: 7. The CDR3 coding sequence is TGCAGTGCTAGAGATGTAACTAGCGGGAGGGGCCACGAGCAGTACTTC. It translates to CSARDVTSGRGHEQYF.

This clonotype was observed at least ten times. The chain joins TRBV13 to TRBJ2-2; TRBD1 aligns across 8 bases. With 5 bases clipped from V and 4 bases from J, the junction kept 9 bases outside the gene matches. CDR3 length equals 16 residues. Germline CDR1 is PRHDT and CDR2 is FYEKMQ (reference sequence). The CDR3 loop reads CASSARTGTGTGELFF. The CDR3 nucleotides are TGTGCCAGCAGCGCCCGGACAGGGACTGGCACCGGGGAGCTGTTTTTT.

Comment on this clonotype: A read error may explain this, as a much larger clone is one base away. The chain links TRBV14 to TRBJ2-3; D uncertain. CDR1 is SGHDN, CDR2 FVKESK, per germline. The CDR3 sequence is 13 residues long. The ends were cut back, 4 bases at V and 3 bases at J, with 8 bases in the middle. CDR3 protein: CASSRGGTDTQYF. The CDR3 DNA reads as TGTGCCAGCAGCCGAGGTGGAACAGATACGCAGTATTTT. The whole variable domain, filled in from reference TRBV14 and TRBJ2-3, reads EAGVTQFPSHSVIEKGQTVTLRCDPISGHDNLYWYRRVMGKEIKFLLHFVKESKQDESGMPNNRFLAERTGGTYSTLKVQPAELEDSGVYFCASSRGGTDTQYFGPGTRLTVL.

This clonotype came up many times. The gene calls are TRBV25-1 and TRBJ2-1; TRBD2 matches at 8 bases. Germline CDR1 and CDR2: MGHDK and SYGVNS. The CDR3 loop spans 18 amino acids. The ends lost 4 bases at V and 0 bases at J; junction bases unmatched: 11. The CDR3 DNA reads as TGTGCCAGCAGTGCCTTAGCGGGACTCTCCAGCTCCTACAATGAGCAGTTCTTC. Its protein is CASSALAGLSSSYNEQFF.

This clonotype was detected ten times or more. CDR3 region: CSARVLAGRSYNEQFF. The DNA of the CDR3 is TGCAGTGCTAGAGTTTTAGCGGGGCGCTCCTACAATGAGCAGTTCTTC. J is TRBJ2-1 and V is TRBV20-1; 8 bases are a match to TRBD2. This CDR3 comprises 16 residues. Germline V gene sequence: CDR1 DFQATT, CDR2 SNEGSKA (reference sequence). V trimming: 1 base; J trimming: 0 bases; junction bases outside the gene matches: 5.

The rearrangement links TRBV7-9 to TRBJ1-2, with D hard to call. Trimming removed 5 bases from V and 3 bases from J, with 10 bases in between. The CDR3 length is 13 residues. Per the germline V gene, CDR1 is SEHNR and CDR2 is FQNEAQ (reference sequence). CDR3 in DNA: TGTGCCAGCAGCGCCAAAGGTGACTATGGCTACACCTTC. It codes for CASSAKGDYGYTF.

This clonotype was seen a single time. DNA for the CDR3: TGTGCCAGCAGTGTTACAGGACGGGAGACCCAGTACTTC. Its translation: CASSVTGRETQYF. This chain connects TRBV25-1 to TRBJ2-5; tentative D call: TRBD1 (5 bases). V gave up 4 bases and J gave up 5 bases, with 11 bases separating them. Germline CDR1 MGHDK, CDR2 SYGVNS. The CDR3 runs to 13 residues.

The chain links TRBV10-3 to TRBJ2-7; 11 bases match TRBD2. Germline V gene lookup returns CDR1 ENHRY and CDR2 SYGVKD. This CDR3 has 16 residues. The J segment lost 4 bases and the V segment lost 0 bases, leaving 5 bases of the junction unmatched. The CDR3 is CAISESVAGGAYEQYF. CDR3 DNA: TGTGCCATCAGTGAGTCGGTAGCGGGAGGGGCGTACGAGCAGTACTTC.

This clonotype turned up a few times. At one boundary the junction diverges from the germline segment, which might be a read error. V is TRBV6-5 and J is TRBJ2-1; 11 nucleotides line up with TRBD2. The CDR3 loop spans 16 amino acids. The V gene's germline CDR1 is MNHEY and CDR2 SVGAGI. The CDR3 loop reads CASSQTSGKVYNEQFF. The DNA of the CDR3 is TGTGCCAGCAGTCAGACTAGCGGGAAAGTCTACAATGAACAGTTCTTC.